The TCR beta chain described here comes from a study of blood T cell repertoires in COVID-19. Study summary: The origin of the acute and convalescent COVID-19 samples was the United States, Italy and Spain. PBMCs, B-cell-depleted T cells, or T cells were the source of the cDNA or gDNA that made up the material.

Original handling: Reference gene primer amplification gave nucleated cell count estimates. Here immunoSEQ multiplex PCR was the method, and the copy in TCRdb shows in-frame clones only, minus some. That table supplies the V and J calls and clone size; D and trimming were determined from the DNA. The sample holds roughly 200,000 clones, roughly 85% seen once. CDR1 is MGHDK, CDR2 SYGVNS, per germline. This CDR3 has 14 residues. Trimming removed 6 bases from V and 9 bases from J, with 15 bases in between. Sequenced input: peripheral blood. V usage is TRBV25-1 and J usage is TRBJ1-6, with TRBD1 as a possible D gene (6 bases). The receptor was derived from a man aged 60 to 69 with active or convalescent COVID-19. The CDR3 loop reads CASRGAAVGSPLHF. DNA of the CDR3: TGTGCCAGCAGGGGGGCGGCAGTCGGTTCACCCCTCCACTTT.